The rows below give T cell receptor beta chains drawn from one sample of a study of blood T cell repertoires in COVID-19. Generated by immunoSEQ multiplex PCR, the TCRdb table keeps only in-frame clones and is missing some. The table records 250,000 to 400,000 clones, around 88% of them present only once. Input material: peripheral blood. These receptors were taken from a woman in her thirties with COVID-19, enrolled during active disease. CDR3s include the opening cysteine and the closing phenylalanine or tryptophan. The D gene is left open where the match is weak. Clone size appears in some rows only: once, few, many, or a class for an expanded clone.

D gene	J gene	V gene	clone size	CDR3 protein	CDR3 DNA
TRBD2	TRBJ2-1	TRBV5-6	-	CASGAGTTYNEQFF	TGTGCCAGCGGAGCCGGGACTACTTACAATGAGCAGTTCTTC
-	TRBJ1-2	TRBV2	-	CASSEIRRGEGGYTF	TGTGCCAGCAGTGAGATCAGGAGGGGGGAGGGAGGCTACACCTTC
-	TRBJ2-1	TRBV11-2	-	CASSLDHTGHNEQFF	TGTGCCAGCAGCTTAGATCACACAGGCCACAATGAGCAGTTCTTC
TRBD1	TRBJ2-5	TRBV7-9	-	CASSPDRGETQYF	TGTGCCAGCAGCCCCGACAGGGGAGAGACCCAGTACTTC
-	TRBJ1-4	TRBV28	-	CASSSLGRGNEKLFF	TGTGCCAGCAGCTCTCTAGGCAGGGGTAATGAAAAACTGTTTTTT
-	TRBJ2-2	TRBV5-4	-	CASSLGGRAHTGELFF	TGTGCCAGCAGCCTTGGAGGCCGGGCACACACCGGGGAGCTGTTTTTT
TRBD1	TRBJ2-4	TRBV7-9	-	CASSPGTGAKNIQYF	TGTGCCAGCAGCCCAGGGACAGGGGCAAAAAACATTCAGTACTTC
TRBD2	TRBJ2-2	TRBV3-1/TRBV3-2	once	CASSQQREYTGELFF	TGTGCCAGCAGCCAACAGCGGGAGTACACCGGGGAGCTGTTTTTT
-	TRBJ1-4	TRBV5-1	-	CASSLGQVNEKLFF	TGCGCCAGCAGCTTGGGACAGGTTAATGAAAAACTGTTTTTT
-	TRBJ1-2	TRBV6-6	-	CASSNGGSFNDYGYTF	TGTGCCAGCAGTAACGGGGGAAGCTTTAATGACTATGGCTACACCTTC
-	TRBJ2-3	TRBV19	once	CASRTQGLGDTQYF	TGTGCCAGTAGGACACAGGGCCTCGGAGATACGCAGTATTTT
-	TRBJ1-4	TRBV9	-	CASSVGRTNEKLFF	TGTGCCAGCAGCGTAGGTAGAACTAATGAAAAACTGTTTTTT
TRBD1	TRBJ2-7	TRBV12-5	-	CASGSGQSYEQYF	TGTGCTAGTGGTTCGGGACAGAGCTACGAGCAGTACTTC
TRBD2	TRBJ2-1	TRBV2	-	CASRTLAGAFLF	TGTGCCAGCAGAACACTAGCGGGGGCTTTCCTCTTC
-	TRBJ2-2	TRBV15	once	CATSHPTATGELFF	TGTGCCACCAGCCACCCTACCGCCACCGGGGAGCTGTTTTTT
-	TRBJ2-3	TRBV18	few	CASSPTGTDTQYF	TGTGCCAGCTCACCCACAGGGACAGATACGCAGTATTTT
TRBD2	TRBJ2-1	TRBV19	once	CASSIGGLAGAEQFF	TGTGCCAGTAGTATAGGGGGACTAGCGGGAGCCGAGCAGTTCTTC
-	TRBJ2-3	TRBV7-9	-	CASSRGTGLAADTQYF	TGTGCCAGCAGCCGGGGTACTGGACTCGCAGCCGATACGCAGTATTTT
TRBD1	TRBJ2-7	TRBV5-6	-	CASSTPTGGGYEQYF	TGTGCCAGCAGCACCCCGACAGGGGGGGGCTACGAGCAGTACTTC
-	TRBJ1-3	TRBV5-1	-	CASSLEVTAGNTIYF	TGCGCCAGCAGCTTGGAAGTGACAGCTGGAAACACCATATATTTT
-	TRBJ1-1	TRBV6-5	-	CASRGNRDRSTEAFF	TGTGCCAGCAGGGGTAACAGGGATCGATCGACTGAAGCTTTCTTT
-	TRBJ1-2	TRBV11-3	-	CASSLGRGNYGYTF	TGTGCCAGCAGCTTGGGCAGGGGTAACTATGGCTACACCTTC